These 20 T cell receptor beta chains came from one sample sequenced in a study of long-term antiretroviral therapy in people with HIV. Runs used v3.0 of the immunoSEQ assay and were done at survey level. Produced via immunoSEQ multiplex PCR; TCRdb's table is partial and in-frame only. The repertoire holds tens of thousands of clones, with 83% as singletons. This material consisted of unsorted PBMCs, taken 0.4 years before starting antiretroviral therapy. The receptors here all came from a man between 18 and 35 years old with HIV.

This chain joins TRBV19 and TRBJ2-5; the D is unclear. The CDR3 extends over 14 amino acids. Germline V gene sequence: CDR1 LNHDA, CDR2 SQIVND (reference sequence). The ends were cut back, 3 bases at V and 4 bases at J, with 12 bases in the middle. The CDR3 spells CASSMGQRAETQYF. The DNA of the CDR3 is TGTGCCAGTAGTATGGGTCAGAGAGCAGAGACCCAGTACTTC.

The chain couples TRBV9 to TRBJ2-3; perhaps TRBD1 as D (6 bases). The ends were cut back, 0 bases at V and 0 bases at J, with 11 bases in the middle. CDR1 is SGDLS and CDR2 is YYNGEE in the germline V gene. The CDR3 spans 16 residues. DNA of the CDR3: TGTGCCAGCAGCGTAGGGACAGATCTTAGCACAGATACGCAGTATTTT. This sequence encodes CASSVGTDLSTDTQYF.

The chain is built from TRBV15 and TRBJ2-3; D gene ambiguous. The CDR3 covers 14 residues. The germline V gene encodes CDR1 LNHNV and CDR2 YYDKDF (reference sequence). Trimming took off 5 bases at V and 5 bases at J, with 14 bases between the two ends. The CDR3: CATSGVAERDTQYF. DNA of the CDR3: TGTGCCACCAGCGGGGTGGCGGAAAGAGATACGCAGTATTTT.

CDR3 bases: TGTGCCAGCAGTGGGGGAGAGACTGTGAACACCGGGGAGCTGTTTTTT. Translation gives CASSGGETVNTGELFF. The chain has TRBV6-4 and TRBJ2-2; maybe TRBD2 (5 bases). The CDR3 spans 16 residues. Trimming pared 4 bases from V and 1 base from J, leaving 13 bases between. Germline V gene data show CDR1 as MRHNA and CDR2 as SNTAGT.

This clone was seen more than once but under ten times. The gene calls are TRBV2 and TRBJ1-5; D is possibly TRBD1 (6 bases). CDR3 length equals 15 residues. Trimming cost V 6 bases and J 6 bases, with 18 bases left between them. The germline V gene encodes CDR1 SNHLY and CDR2 FYNNEI. CDR3 in DNA: TGTGCCAGCAGGATATGGGACGGGGGCTTTCAGCCCCAGCATTTT. Residues: CASRIWDGGFQPQHF.

This sequence joins TRBV30 and TRBJ2-2; 7 nucleotides align to TRBD2. Germline CDR1 GTSNPN, CDR2 SVGIG (reference sequence). The CDR3 consists of 15 residues. V shed 2 bases, J shed 1 base, and the junction held 4 bases outside the gene matches. The CDR3 sequence is CAWSYIAGNTGELFF. In nucleotides, the CDR3 is TGTGCCTGGAGTTACATAGCGGGGAACACCGGGGAGCTGTTTTTT.

V usage is TRBV7-2 and J usage is TRBJ2-5; the D gene could be TRBD1 or TRBD2 (5 bases each). Trimming cost V 5 bases and J 5 bases, with 18 bases left between them. In germline, CDR1 is SGHTA, CDR2 FQGNSA. This CDR3 has 15 residues. CDR3 DNA sequence: TGTGCCAGCAGCCTGTGGGACGGTTCTCGGGAGACCCAGTACTTC. Its protein product is CASSLWDGSRETQYF.

In this sample, this clone turned up once. This chain joins TRBV19 and TRBJ1-1, with D hard to call. CDR3 size: 12 residues. The germline V gene has CDR1 LNHDA and CDR2 SQIVND (reference sequence). Trimming pared 7 bases from V and 6 bases from J, leaving 12 bases between. The CDR3 protein is CASTKSGAEAFF. The CDR3 bases are TGTGCCAGTACCAAATCGGGCGCTGAAGCTTTCTTT.

The gene calls are TRBV5-1 and TRBJ1-1; possibly TRBD1 for D (5 bases). The germline CDR1 and CDR2 sequences are SGHRS and YFSETQ. Trimming shortened V by 3 bases and J by 5 bases, and 11 bases separated the two germline ends. The length of the CDR3 is 13 residues. The CDR3 is CASSWAEGTEAFF. The CDR3 DNA reads TGCGCCAGCAGCTGGGCCGAGGGGACTGAAGCTTTCTTT.

This chain joins TRBV10-3 and TRBJ2-5; a weak D match, TRBD1 (5 bases). CDR3 length equals 13 residues. The V gene's germline CDR1 is ENHRY and CDR2 SYGVKD. The V end was cut by 6 bases, the J end by 3 bases, with 11 bases between. The CDR3 sequence: CAISQGVEETQYF. The CDR3 DNA is TGTGCCATCAGCCAAGGGGTCGAAGAGACCCAGTACTTC.

V gene TRBV9 combines with J gene TRBJ1-2, with TRBD1 matching 7 bases. The CDR3 covers 12 residues. V lost 3 bases and J lost 10; bases outside the gene matches: 6. Germline V gene sequence: CDR1 SGDLS, CDR2 YYNGEE. In DNA form, the CDR3 reads TGTGCCAGCAGCGGACAGGGCGGTCCCTACACCTTC. Translated: CASSGQGGPYTF. The variable domain in full, completed from reference TRBV9 and TRBJ1-2, reads DSGVTQTPKHLITATGQRVTLRCSPRSGDLSVYWYQQSLDQGLQFLIQYYNGEERAKGNILERFSAQQFPDLHSELNLSSLELGDSALYFCASSGQGGPYTFGSGTRLTVV.

The J gene is TRBJ2-3, the V gene TRBV18; D unresolved. This CDR3 comprises 13 residues. The V gene lost 2 bases and the J gene lost 4 bases, with 7 bases spanning the gap. The germline V gene encodes CDR1 KGHSH and CDR2 LQKENI. CDR3 DNA sequence: TGTGCCAGCTCACCATTCGTTCCAGATACGCAGTATTTT. Encoded protein: CASSPFVPDTQYF.

This rearrangement joins TRBV5-4 to TRBJ2-5; no firm D call. This CDR3 is 13 amino acids long. With 1 base removed from V and 3 bases from J, the gap between germline ends came to 7 bases. From germline, CDR1 is SGHNT and CDR2 YYREEE (reference sequence). CDR3 region: CASSLFRKETQYF. Here the CDR3 DNA reads TGTGCCAGCAGCTTGTTCCGGAAAGAGACCCAGTACTTC.

The rearrangement uses TRBV5-1 and TRBJ2-2, with 7 bases aligning to TRBD1. Trimming removed 0 bases from V and 1 base from J; junction bases left unmatched: 12. Germline CDR1 and CDR2: SGHRS and YFSETQ. The CDR3 covers 19 residues. The CDR3 sequence: CASSLGFIQGSGNTGELFF. For the CDR3, the DNA is TGCGCCAGCAGCTTGGGATTCATACAGGGGAGTGGGAACACCGGGGAGCTGTTTTTT.

In its sample, this clone was seen a few times. The CDR3 nucleotides read TGTGCCAGCAGCACAGAATGGACTAGCAGTAACTACGAGCAGTACTTC. This sequence encodes CASSTEWTSSNYEQYF. The chain has TRBV7-9 and TRBJ2-7; TRBD2 matches at 8 bases. The CDR3 has 16 amino acids. The V gene end was trimmed by 5 bases and the J gene end by 3 bases; junction bases not matched to a gene: 12. CDR1 is SEHNR and CDR2 is FQNEAQ in the germline V gene (reference sequence). The full variable domain, completed using reference TRBV7-9 and TRBJ2-7, is DTGVSQNPRHKITKRGQNVTFRCDPISEHNRLYWYRQTLGQGPEFLTYFQNEAQLEKSRLLSDRFSAERPKGSFSTLEIQRTEQGDSAMYLCASSTEWTSSNYEQYFGPGTRLTVT.

The chain carries TRBV30 and TRBJ1-2; D not resolved. Germline V gene data show CDR1 as GTSNPN and CDR2 as SVGIG (reference sequence). V was shortened by 3 bases and J by 2 bases, with 10 bases between the two germline ends. This CDR3 has 13 amino acids. The CDR3 DNA is TGTGCCTGGAGCACCGGTCGAAACTATGGCTACACCTTC. Translated, it gives CAWSTGRNYGYTF.

This chain joins TRBV27 and TRBJ1-5; D uncertain. The CDR3 contains 14 residues. Trimming cost V 2 bases and J 3 bases, with 8 bases left between them. In germline, CDR1 is MNHEY, CDR2 SMNVEV (reference sequence). The CDR3 here is CASSLGQHNQPQHF. CDR3 DNA sequence: TGTGCCAGCAGTTTAGGGCAGCACAATCAGCCCCAGCATTTT.

This rearrangement joins TRBV7-9 to TRBJ2-7; no reliable D call. Germline assignment: CDR1 SEHNR and CDR2 FQNEAQ (reference sequence). V lost 5 bases and J 3 bases, leaving 8 bases between the germline ends. The CDR3 totals 12 residues. The CDR3 DNA follows: TGTGCCAGCAGCACCACCTTCTACGAGCAGTACTTC. It translates to CASSTTFYEQYF.

The chain uses TRBV5-1 and TRBJ2-2; no clear D. Germline loops: CDR1 SGHRS, CDR2 YFSETQ. This CDR3 spans 14 amino acids. Trimming removed 0 bases at V and 8 bases at J, with 11 bases between. The CDR3 DNA sequence: TGCGCCAGCAGCTTGGGCTCCTCTGGGGGGGAGCTGTTTTTT. Encoded protein: CASSLGSSGGELFF.

CDR3 sequence reads: CASSSLGILYGYTF. Here the CDR3 DNA reads TGTGCCAGCAGTTCCCTCGGGATACTCTATGGCTACACCTTC. V usage is TRBV6-6 and J usage is TRBJ1-2; no firm D call. Germline V gene sequence: CDR1 MNHNY, CDR2 SVGAGI (reference sequence). V was clipped by 4 bases and J by 4 bases, with 13 bases between them. This CDR3 spans 14 amino acids.